What follows describes a single TCR beta chain. No antigen is known for it. Via MiXCR, TCRdb re-called the reads, giving one row per CDR3 protein. Found here are 80,000 or so distinct CDR3 sequences, roughly 40% of them singletons; the top ten hold approximately 95%. V was cut by 7 bases and J by 6 bases, with 9 bases left in between. This CDR3 comprises 11 residues. CDR1 is SQVTM, CDR2 ANQGSEA, per germline. This specimen belongs to a study of T cell repertoires in cytomegalovirus infection. Overall study context: Both recently identified HLA-C-restricted and well-studied HLA-B-restricted CMV epitopes were used in the study. CMV infection and matching HLA type were both indicated by public TCR beta signatures. Overall study results and limits: In two of eight donors, the top clonotype was HLA-C-restricted CMV-specific. There were carriers of CMV plus the relevant HLA, and cumulative public TCR beta family frequency identified them.

The receptor's source is a human donor in good health (CMV status not recorded). Some clones in this sample may be carry-over from other donors' samples. The chain combines TRBV29-1 with TRBJ2-2; D gene unclear. Sequenced here: CD8+ T cells from cultured PBMCs, sampled from culture after CMV antigen stimulation. The CDR3 protein is CSGINAGELFF. CDR3 DNA: TGCAGCGGTATCAACGCCGGGGAGCTGTTTTTT.